The clone carrying this TCR beta chain turned up a few times. This table comes from immunoSEQ multiplex PCR, and its TCRdb copy is limited to in-frame clones, with some not included. The repertoire holds about 210,000 clones, with roughly 84% as singletons. This specimen comes from a study of blood T cell repertoires in COVID-19. Study details: The analysed material was cDNA or gDNA that came from T cells, B-cell-depleted T cells, or PBMCs.

Cohort placement rested on clinical history that participants reported themselves. Individuals in the exposed group had encountered a COVID-19 case within 2 weeks preceding study entry. The clonotype originates from a woman aged 25 to 45 who had been exposed to COVID-19. The sequenced material came from PBMCs or T cells enriched from blood (not recorded which).

The CDR3 DNA reads TGTGCCAGTATCGCAGGGGGATTCGGGGAGCTGTTTTTT. Amino acid sequence: CASIAGGFGELFF. The chain employs TRBV19 and TRBJ2-2; 7 bases line up with TRBD1. The J segment lost 7 bases and the V segment lost 7 bases, leaving 6 bases of the junction unmatched. From germline, CDR1 is LNHDA and CDR2 SQIVND (reference sequence). There are 13 residues in the CDR3.